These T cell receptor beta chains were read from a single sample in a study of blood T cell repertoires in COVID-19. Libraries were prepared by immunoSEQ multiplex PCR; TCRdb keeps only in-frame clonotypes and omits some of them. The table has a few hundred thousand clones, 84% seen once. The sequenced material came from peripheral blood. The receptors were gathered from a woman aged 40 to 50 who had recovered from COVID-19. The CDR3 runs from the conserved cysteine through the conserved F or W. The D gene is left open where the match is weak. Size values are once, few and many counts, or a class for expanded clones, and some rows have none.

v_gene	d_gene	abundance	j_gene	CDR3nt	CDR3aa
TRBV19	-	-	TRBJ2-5	TGTGCCAGTGCCGCCGCGGGGCTACAAGAGACCCAGTACTTC	CASAAAGLQETQYF
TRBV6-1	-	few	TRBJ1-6	TGTGCCAGCAGTGAAAAGGGGCAGATGATTAATTCACCCCTCCACTTT	CASSEKGQMINSPLHF
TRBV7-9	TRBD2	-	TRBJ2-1	TGTGCCAGCAGCCCCGGGACTAGCGGGGCCATCGGAGAGTTCTTC	CASSPGTSGAIGEFF
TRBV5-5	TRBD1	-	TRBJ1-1	TGTGCCAGCAGCCCGGAGGGTTGGGACAGGGGGCATTCGGACACTGAAGCTTTCTTT	CASSPEGWDRGHSDTEAFF
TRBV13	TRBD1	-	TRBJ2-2	TGTGCCAGCAGCCTCTACAGGGGGGATGCCGGGGAGCTGTTTTTT	CASSLYRGDAGELFF
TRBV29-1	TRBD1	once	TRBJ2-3	TGCAGCGTTGGGGACCGGGACAGGGCGACAGGTACGCAGTATTTT	CSVGDRDRATGTQYF
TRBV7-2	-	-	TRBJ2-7	TGTGCCAGCAGCCTACCCGGGACAAACTACGAGCAGTACTTC	CASSLPGTNYEQYF
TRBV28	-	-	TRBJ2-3	TGTGCCAGCGGACAGTCCTTTAGCACAGATACGCAGTATTTT	CASGQSFSTDTQYF
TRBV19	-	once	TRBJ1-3	TGTGCCAGTAGTATAGCGGGAATTACTGGAAACACCATATATTTT	CASSIAGITGNTIYF
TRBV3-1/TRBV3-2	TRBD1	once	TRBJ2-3	TGTGCCAGCAGTTCCCCGGACAGGGCAACGCAGTATTTT	CASSSPDRATQYF
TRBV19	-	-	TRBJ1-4	TGTGCCAGTAGTATACAGTCAACTAATGAAAAACTGTTTTTT	CASSIQSTNEKLFF
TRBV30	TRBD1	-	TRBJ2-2	TGTGCCTGGGACGGGACAGATCGAACCGGGGAGCTGTTTTTT	CAWDGTDRTGELFF
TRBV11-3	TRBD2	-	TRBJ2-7	TGTGCCAGCAGCTCGGTCGGTGGGGGGGCCTACGAGCAGTACTTC	CASSSVGGGAYEQYF
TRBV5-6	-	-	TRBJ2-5	TGTGCCAGCAGCTCCGCGGGGTGGGGTGAGACCCAGTACTTC	CASSSAGWGETQYF
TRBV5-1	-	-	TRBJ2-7	TGCGCCAGCAGCTTGGGTGACAGCTCCTACGAGCAGTACTTC	CASSLGDSSYEQYF
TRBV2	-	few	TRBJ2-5	TGTGCCAGCAGTGGGCCAGGGGGGCGGGAGACCCAGTACTTC	CASSGPGGRETQYF
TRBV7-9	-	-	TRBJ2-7	TGTGCCAGCAGCTCCCCCCGGGGTCTTTACGAGCAGTACTTC	CASSSPRGLYEQYF
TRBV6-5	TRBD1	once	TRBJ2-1	TGTGCCAGCAGTTTCCGGGACAGGCGCAATGAGCAGTTCTTC	CASSFRDRRNEQFF